Below are 32 T cell receptor beta chains sequenced from a single sample in a study of control samples from healthy donors and cancer patients. Clones were sequenced by immunoSEQ multiplex PCR, and TCRdb holds only the in-frame ones, with some missing. The sample lists 150,000 to 200,000 clones, approximately 90% seen once, with 12% in the top ten. Specimen: blood. These receptor sequences come from a man aged 25 to 45 in good health.

The chain links TRBV27 to TRBJ1-5; no reliable D call. The germline V gene has CDR1 MNHEY and CDR2 SMNVEV (reference sequence). Trimming removed 6 bases from V and 4 bases from J, with 7 bases in between. The CDR3 extends over 12 amino acids. The CDR3 DNA sequence: TGTGCCAGCAGCTACCAAAATCAGCCCCAGCATTTT. Translating gives CASSYQNQPQHF.

The chain is built from TRBV6-1 and TRBJ2-4; D might be TRBD1 (6 bases). CDR1 and CDR2 from the germline V gene are MNHNS and SASEGT. Trimming removed 3 bases from V and 8 bases from J, with 14 bases in between. The CDR3 loop spans 14 amino acids. This CDR3 is CASSDGTGPDIQYF. CDR3 DNA sequence: TGTGCCAGCAGTGACGGAACAGGGCCGGACATTCAGTACTTC.

The chain recombines TRBV6-2 or TRBV6-3 with TRBJ2-3; TRBD2 aligns across 11 bases. The CDR3 loop spans 18 amino acids. CDR1 and CDR2 (germline): MNHEY, SVGEGT. Trimming took 6 bases from V and 0 from J; bases not matched to a gene: 11. The CDR3 protein is CASSLGLAGFPSTDTQYF. The CDR3 DNA is TGTGCCAGCAGCCTCGGACTAGCGGGTTTCCCTAGCACAGATACGCAGTATTTT.

J is TRBJ1-3 and V is TRBV4-3; D perhaps matches TRBD1 (5 bases). This CDR3 has 15 amino acids. V was cut by 4 bases and J by 4 bases, with 14 bases left in between. Germline lookup yields CDR1 LGHNA and CDR2 YSLEER. The CDR3 is CASSRGTGGGNTIYF. CDR3 bases: TGCGCCAGCAGCCGAGGGACGGGAGGAGGAAACACCATATATTTT.

V and J are TRBV5-4 and TRBJ2-5, with TRBD2 matching over 8 bases. The CDR3 has 16 residues. With V trimmed by 4 bases and J by 1 base, 9 bases remained unmatched. Per the germline V gene, CDR1 is SGHNT and CDR2 is YYREEE (reference sequence). CDR3 loop: CASSPGGVVRQETQYF. DNA of the CDR3: TGTGCCAGCAGCCCGGGAGGGGTCGTCCGCCAAGAGACCCAGTACTTC.

The chain links TRBV11-1 to TRBJ2-7; 10 nucleotides line up with TRBD1. The J segment lost 4 bases and the V segment lost 5 bases, leaving 5 bases of the junction unmatched. Germline-derived CDR1 and CDR2 are SGHAT and FQDESV (reference sequence). The CDR3 has 14 residues. CDR3 amino acids: CASSTGQGQYEQYF. The CDR3 DNA reads TGTGCCAGCAGCACGGGACAGGGGCAATACGAGCAGTACTTC.

This clone was seen only a few times. The CDR3 coding sequence is TGTGCCAGTACCTGGGGGGGAGCACAGCCCCAGCATTTT. As protein: CASTWGGAQPQHF. This sequence joins TRBV19 and TRBJ1-5; maybe TRBD1 (5 bases). This CDR3 is 13 amino acids long. Per germline, CDR1 LNHDA and CDR2 SQIVND (reference sequence). Trimming left V 7 bases short and J 7 bases short, with 14 bases between.

The CDR3, as DNA: TGCGCCAGCAGTAAGCGGGAGATCGATACGCAGTATTTT. The encoded protein is CASSKREIDTQYF. V and J are TRBV4-1 and TRBJ2-3; 8 bases are shared with TRBD2. V lost 6 bases to trimming and J lost 6 bases; unmatched junction nucleotides: 5. The CDR3 sequence is 13 residues long. CDR1 is MGHRA and CDR2 is YSYEKL in the germline V gene.

V is TRBV6-4 and J is TRBJ2-3; no definite D call. CDR1 and CDR2 (germline): MRHNA, SNTAGT. This CDR3 has 14 amino acids. Trimming stripped 3 bases from V and 0 bases from J, with 7 bases between. DNA for the CDR3: TGTGCCAGCAGTGATAGAGGTAGCACAGATACGCAGTATTTT. The encoded protein is CASSDRGSTDTQYF.

This chain links TRBV5-1 with TRBJ2-7; D ambiguous. CDR3 length equals 13 residues. Germline CDR1 is SGHRS and CDR2 is YFSETQ. Trimming removed 2 bases at V and 2 bases at J, with 8 bases between. Here the CDR3 DNA reads TGCGCCAGCAGCTTTGACCCCACCTACGAGCAGTACTTC. It specifies CASSFDPTYEQYF.

The chain couples TRBV5-1 to TRBJ1-6; maybe TRBD1 (6 bases). The germline V gene encodes CDR1 SGHRS and CDR2 YFSETQ. The CDR3 contains 16 residues. The germline V and J ends were trimmed by 0 bases and 5 bases, with 12 bases remaining between them. This CDR3 is CASSLATGANNSPLHF. CDR3 in DNA: TGCGCCAGCAGCTTGGCCACGGGGGCGAATAATTCACCCCTCCACTTT.

This clone was seen once. This chain's CDR3 is CASSDLAGGPYEQYF. The CDR3, as DNA: TGTGCCAGCAGTGATCTGGCGGGAGGACCCTACGAGCAGTACTTC. This rearrangement joins TRBV2 to TRBJ2-7; 8 bases are a match to TRBD2. Germline values: CDR1 SNHLY, CDR2 FYNNEI. This CDR3 has 15 residues. J lost 2 bases, V lost 3 bases, and 6 bases had no gene match.

This chain links TRBV6-1 with TRBJ1-1; D is possibly TRBD1 (6 bases). The CDR3 runs to 13 residues. Germline assignment: CDR1 MNHNS and CDR2 SASEGT. Deletions cut 1 base from V and 4 bases from J, with 7 bases between. The CDR3 DNA sequence: TGTGCCAGCAGTGAAGGAGGGGGCACTGAAGCTTTCTTT. Amino acids: CASSEGGGTEAFF.

The chain is built from TRBV2 and TRBJ1-2; TRBD1 might be the D (6 bases). V was shortened by 7 bases and J by 6 bases, with 12 bases between the two germline ends. CDR3 size: 12 residues. From germline, CDR1 is SNHLY and CDR2 FYNNEI. The CDR3 here is CASIRGIDGYTF. CDR3 DNA sequence: TGTGCCAGCATAAGGGGGATCGATGGCTACACCTTC.

The genes are TRBV12-3 or TRBV12-4 and TRBJ1-2, with TRBD1 as a possible D gene (5 bases). V was cut by 10 bases and J by 5 bases, with 8 bases left in between. The length of the CDR3 is 10 residues. The CDR3 sequence: CAIRGYGYTF. The CDR3 DNA is TGTGCCATCCGGGGGTATGGCTACACCTTC.

The chain has TRBV10-1 and TRBJ2-7, with 7 bases matching TRBD1. This CDR3 comprises 16 residues. Germline CDR1 reads WNHNN; CDR2 reads SYGVQD (reference sequence). The V segment lost 0 bases and the J segment 6 bases; nucleotides outside the gene matches: 11. CDR3 amino acids: CASSESKLGQNSEQYF. The CDR3 DNA reads TGCGCCAGCAGTGAGTCGAAATTGGGACAGAATTCCGAGCAGTACTTC.

CDR3 DNA: TGTGCCAGCACCCCAAGCCTAGCGATATTAGTAGAGTACTTC. This encodes CASTPSLAILVEYF. The genes are TRBV5-5 and TRBJ2-7, with D perhaps TRBD2 (6 bases). The V gene's germline CDR1 is SGHKS and CDR2 YYEKEE (reference sequence). V lost 6 bases and J lost 11, with 24 bases in between. The CDR3 consists of 14 residues.

This chain joins TRBV27 and TRBJ1-1, with D unresolved. Germline CDR1 MNHEY, CDR2 SMNVEV (reference sequence). This CDR3 contains 13 residues. V lost 3 bases, J lost 1 base, and 6 bases lay in between. DNA for the CDR3: TGTGCCAGCAGTTTGGGAGAGAACACTGAAGCTTTCTTT. Protein sequence: CASSLGENTEAFF.

The chain employs TRBV29-1 and TRBJ1-3; D is uncertain. The germline CDR1 and CDR2 sequences are SQVTM and ANQGSEA. The CDR3 spans 13 residues. V lost 6 bases and J lost 0, with 9 bases in between. CDR3 DNA: TGCAGCGTAGCCGGAGCCTCTGGAAACACCATATATTTT. Amino acid sequence: CSVAGASGNTIYF.

The DNA for the CDR3 is TGTGCCAGCAGTTCTGATGCTGGAAACACCATATATTTT. It codes for CASSSDAGNTIYF. This sequence joins TRBV7-3 and TRBJ1-3; no clear D. In germline, CDR1 is SGHTA, CDR2 FQGTGA. This CDR3 contains 13 residues. The V end was cut by 6 bases, the J end by 2 bases, with 8 bases between. The complete variable domain, with remaining parts taken from reference TRBV7-3 and TRBJ1-3, reads GAGVSQTPSNKVTEKGKYVELRCDPISGHTALYWYRQSLGQGPEFLIYFQGTGAADDSGLPNDRFFAVRPEGSVSTLKIQRTERGDSAVYLCASSSDAGNTIYFGEGSWLTVV.

The chain uses TRBV7-3 and TRBJ2-1; 7 nucleotides match TRBD1. V was clipped by 5 bases and J by 4 bases; unmatched bases: 5. The germline V gene has CDR1 SGHTA and CDR2 FQGTGA. This CDR3 has 14 residues. CDR3 DNA: TGTGCCAGCAGCCCCCAGGGACAGTACAATGAGCAGTTCTTC. This encodes CASSPQGQYNEQFF.

The J gene is TRBJ1-1, the V gene TRBV6-6, with D hard to call. CDR3 length: 14 residues. Looked up from germline, CDR1 is MNHNY and CDR2 is SVGAGI (reference sequence). Trimming cost V 0 bases and J 1 base, with 6 bases left between them. DNA of the CDR3: TGTGCCAGCAGTTACTCAGAGGGGAACACTGAAGCTTTCTTT. Encoded protein: CASSYSEGNTEAFF.

The CDR3 DNA reads as TGTGCCAGCAGCTTAGGGGGCGACACGGCGGGGACCCAGTACTTC. Protein: CASSLGGDTAGTQYF. This sequence joins TRBV11-2 and TRBJ2-5, with D perhaps matching TRBD1 or TRBD2 (5 bases each). In germline, CDR1 is SGHAT, CDR2 FQNNGV. The ends were cut back, 1 base at V and 7 bases at J, with 16 bases in the middle. The CDR3 runs 15 residues. The variable domain in full, completed from reference TRBV11-2 and TRBJ2-5, reads EAGVAQSPRYKIIEKRQSVAFWCNPISGHATLYWYQQILGQGPKLLIQFQNNGVVDDSQLPKDRFSAERLKGVDSTLKIQPAKLEDSAVYLCASSLGGDTAGTQYFGPGTRLLVL.

The V gene is TRBV5-4, the J gene TRBJ1-2, with unresolved D. The V end was cut by 2 bases, the J end by 8 bases, with 13 bases between. Per the germline V gene, CDR1 is SGHNT and CDR2 is YYREEE (reference sequence). The CDR3 extends over 13 amino acids. The CDR3 region is CASSFKTSEGYTF. For the CDR3, the DNA is TGTGCCAGCAGCTTTAAGACAAGCGAGGGCTACACCTTC.

The rearrangement links TRBV3-1 (or the pseudogene TRBV3-2) to TRBJ2-7; no clear D. Germline CDR1 is LGHDT and CDR2 is YNNKEL (reference sequence). CDR3 length equals 11 residues. The ends were cut back, 0 bases at V and 6 bases at J, with 3 bases in the middle. CDR3 sequence (DNA): TGTGCCAGCAGCCAAGATGGCGAGCAGTACTTC. It specifies CASSQDGEQYF.

This chain uses TRBV18 with TRBJ1-3, with D possibly matching TRBD1 (5 bases). V lost 2 bases and J 2 bases, leaving 13 bases between the germline ends. The CDR3 extends over 16 amino acids. Germline CDR1 and CDR2: KGHSH and LQKENI. CDR3 in amino acids: CASSPRGEGPGNTIYF. The CDR3 bases are TGTGCCAGCTCACCAAGGGGAGAAGGCCCTGGAAACACCATATATTTT.

This chain joins TRBV19 and TRBJ1-6; no definite D call. The CDR3 has 16 amino acids. CDR1 LNHDA and CDR2 SQIVND come from the germline V gene (reference sequence). V was clipped by 3 bases and J by 0 bases, with 9 bases between them. The CDR3 bases are TGTGCCAGTAGTATGAAAAGGAGCTCCTATAATTCACCCCTCCACTTT. It translates to CASSMKRSSYNSPLHF.

CDR3 in amino acids: CASRRLAGGHNEQFF. In nucleotides, the CDR3 is TGTGCCAGCAGGCGGCTGGCGGGAGGCCACAATGAGCAGTTCTTC. The chain carries TRBV6-5 and TRBJ2-1, with 8 bases matching TRBD2. Germline V gives CDR1 MNHEY, CDR2 SVGAGI. This CDR3 is built from 15 residues. J lost 5 bases, V lost 6 bases, and 9 bases had no gene match.

The CDR3 coding sequence is TGTGCCAGCAGCGTAGCACCAGACCCCGGTCAGCCCCAGCATTTT. It codes for CASSVAPDPGQPQHF. The chain couples TRBV9 to TRBJ1-5; unclear D gene. The germline V and J ends were trimmed by 0 bases and 6 bases, with 13 bases remaining between them. The CDR3 consists of 15 residues. The germline V gene encodes CDR1 SGDLS and CDR2 YYNGEE.

The J gene is TRBJ1-1, the V gene TRBV4-1, with D unclear. V lost 2 bases and J lost 1, with 14 bases in between. The CDR3 sequence is 16 residues long. Germline CDR1 and CDR2: MGHRA and YSYEKL. The CDR3 region is CASSQPNGRWNTEAFF. The CDR3 DNA reads TGCGCCAGCAGCCAACCGAATGGACGGTGGAACACTGAAGCTTTCTTT.

The chain combines TRBV6-5 with TRBJ1-2, with D possibly matching TRBD1 (6 bases). This CDR3 is 15 amino acids long. Germline CDR1 MNHEY, CDR2 SVGAGI. With 1 base removed from V and 4 bases from J, the gap between germline ends came to 13 bases. The CDR3, as DNA: TGTGCCAGCAGTTACTACCAACAGGGCGGCTATGGCTACACCTTC. It specifies CASSYYQQGGYGYTF.

The CDR3 DNA follows: TGTGCCAGTAGTTACGGGGGAAGGAAGGAGACCCAGTACTTC. It translates to CASSYGGRKETQYF. J is TRBJ2-5 and V is TRBV19, with D possibly matching TRBD2 (6 bases). The V gene's germline CDR1 is LNHDA and CDR2 SQIVND (reference sequence). The ends were cut back, 5 bases at V and 5 bases at J, with 15 bases in the middle. The CDR3 is 14 amino acids. Full variable domain (outside the CDR3, taken from reference TRBV19 and TRBJ2-5): DGGITQSPKYLFRKEGQNVTLSCEQNLNHDAMYWYRQDPGQGLRLIYYSQIVNDFQKGDIAEGYSVSREKKESFPLTVTSAQKNPTAFYLCASSYGGRKETQYFGPGTRLLVL.